Presented here are 23 T cell receptor beta chains from one specimen sequenced in a study of beta chain features in type 1 diabetes. Whole-study findings and limits: Type 1 diabetes patients had moderately but significantly shorter TCRB CDR3s in all four CD4+ subsets.

Their antigens are not known. Isolated RNA was reverse transcribed in full, so expressed TCRB transcripts were sequenced. TCRdb's copy holds only in-frame clones and misses some; the assay was immunoSEQ multiplex PCR. The sample shows roughly 51,000 clones, 40% to 65% of them seen only once. The sample was Tregs from blood. These TCRs come from a woman between 35 and 50 years old with type 1 diabetes.

The CDR3, as DNA: TGTGCCAGCAGTTACGGGACTTCTTTCACTGAAGCTTTCTTT. Translated: CASSYGTSFTEAFF. The V and J genes are TRBV6-5 and TRBJ1-1; a weak D match, TRBD1 (5 bases). The CDR3 runs 14 residues. Trimming removed 2 bases from V and 4 bases from J, with 11 bases in between. CDR1 MNHEY and CDR2 SVGAGI come from the germline V gene.

The gene calls are TRBV28 and TRBJ1-3; D remains ambiguous. V lost 6 bases, J lost 3 bases, and 12 bases lay in between. The CDR3 totals 14 residues. Germline V gene lookup returns CDR1 MDHEN and CDR2 SYDVKM. In DNA form, the CDR3 reads TGTGCCAGCAGCTATCGGGTAGTTGGAAACACCATATATTTT. As protein: CASSYRVVGNTIYF.

The chain carries TRBV19 and TRBJ1-1; possible D gene TRBD1, 5 bases. Germline V lookup: CDR1 LNHDA, CDR2 SQIVND (reference sequence). The V end was cut by 2 bases, the J end by 0 bases, with 10 bases between. The CDR3 is 15 amino acids. CDR3 amino acids: CASSIQGRMNTEAFF. The CDR3 nucleotides are TGTGCCAGTAGTATACAGGGCAGAATGAACACTGAAGCTTTCTTT.

This clone was found a few times. The J gene is TRBJ2-1, the V gene TRBV2; D perhaps matches TRBD2 (5 bases). Germline V lookup: CDR1 SNHLY, CDR2 FYNNEI. The CDR3 length is 12 residues. Trimming took 6 bases from V and 4 from J, leaving 7 bases between them. The CDR3 DNA reads as TGTGCCAGCAGACGGGGTTACAATGAGCAGTTCTTC. This gives the protein CASRRGYNEQFF.

The rearrangement uses TRBV11-2 and TRBJ1-3; D may be TRBD1 (6 bases). The CDR3 is 15 amino acids. Trimming cost V 2 bases and J 2 bases, with 10 bases left between them. Germline-derived CDR1 and CDR2 are SGHAT and FQNNGV. The CDR3 nucleotides read TGTGCCAGCAGCTTATGGGGGCCTCCTGGAAACACCATATATTTT. Residues: CASSLWGPPGNTIYF.

This sequence joins TRBV7-7 and TRBJ2-1; TRBD2 might be the D (6 bases). Germline V gene sequence: CDR1 SSHAT, CDR2 FNYEAQ (reference sequence). V was cut by 1 base and J by 0 bases, with 7 bases left in between. The CDR3 is made up of 15 amino acids. In nucleotides, the CDR3 is TGTGCCAGCAGCTTAGAGACTAGCTCCTACAATGAGCAGTTCTTC. Translated: CASSLETSSYNEQFF. The full variable domain, its missing parts supplied by reference TRBV7-7 and TRBJ2-1, is GAGVSQSPRYKVTKRGQDVTLRCDPISSHATLYWYQQALGQGPEFLTYFNYEAQPDKSGLPSDRFSAERPEGSISTLTIQRTEQRDSAMYRCASSLETSSYNEQFFGPGTRLTVL.

The J gene is TRBJ2-5, the V gene TRBV7-2, with D tentatively TRBD2 (6 bases). The CDR3 covers 14 residues. V lost 5 bases and J 0 bases, leaving 10 bases between the germline ends. Germline assignment: CDR1 SGHTA and CDR2 FQGNSA. The CDR3, as DNA: TGTGCCAGCAGCCCCGGGACTCACCAAGAGACCCAGTACTTC. This translates into CASSPGTHQETQYF.

The chain is built from TRBV28 and TRBJ1-2, with TRBD1 identical over 10 bases. V gave up 7 bases and J gave up 4 bases; unmatched junction bases: 9. This CDR3 comprises 15 residues. CDR1 is MDHEN and CDR2 is SYDVKM in the germline V gene. The CDR3 DNA sequence: TGTGCCAGCACCCTAGGGACAGGGGCCCTCTATGGCTACACCTTC. This translates into CASTLGTGALYGYTF.

The rearrangement uses TRBV18 and TRBJ1-1; TRBD1 matches at 10 bases. J was trimmed by 1 base and V by 6 bases; bases with no gene match: 2. The CDR3 is 14 residues long. The germline V gene has CDR1 KGHSH and CDR2 LQKENI. The CDR3 DNA is TGTGCCAGCTCTAGGACAGGGGGGAACACTGAAGCTTTCTTT. This gives the protein CASSRTGGNTEAFF.

The chain has TRBV7-6 and TRBJ2-7, with 8 bases that match TRBD1. V was pared by 0 bases and J by 4 bases, with 8 bases of the junction left unmatched. The CDR3 sequence is 16 residues long. The germline CDR1 and CDR2 sequences are SGHVS and FNYEAQ. This chain's CDR3 is CASSLAPSGTGYEQYF. The CDR3 nucleotides read TGTGCCAGCAGCTTAGCACCCTCCGGGACAGGTTACGAGCAGTACTTC.

This clone was seen a few times. This sequence joins TRBV11-3 and TRBJ1-1; no firm D call. The CDR3 is 13 residues long. Trimming took off 0 bases at V and 6 bases at J, with 8 bases between the two ends. The V gene's germline CDR1 is SGHNT and CDR2 YENEEA. The CDR3 here is CASSLDLRSEAFF. In nucleotides, the CDR3 is TGTGCCAGCAGCTTAGATTTGAGATCTGAAGCTTTCTTT. The variable domain in full, completed from reference TRBV11-3 and TRBJ1-1, reads EAGVVQSPRYKIIEKKQPVAFWCNPISGHNTLYWYLQNLGQGPELLIRYENEEAVDDSQLPKDRFSAERLKGVDSTLKIQPAELGDSAVYLCASSLDLRSEAFFGQGTRLTVV.

The rearrangement links TRBV10-3 to TRBJ1-1; D call uncertain. Germline CDR1 and CDR2: ENHRY and SYGVKD. The CDR3 contains 13 residues. Trimming removed 2 bases from V and 6 bases from J, with 10 bases in between. For the CDR3, the DNA is TGTGCCATCAGTGAGAAACGGGAGGCTGAAGCTTTCTTT. Its translation is CAISEKREAEAFF.

The chain couples TRBV28 to TRBJ1-1; no reliable D call. V lost 6 bases and J 0 bases, leaving 11 bases between the germline ends. Per the germline V gene, CDR1 is MDHEN and CDR2 is SYDVKM. This CDR3 comprises 14 residues. The CDR3 nucleotides read TGTGCCAGCAGCCTACCCGCTATGAACACTGAAGCTTTCTTT. Protein: CASSLPAMNTEAFF.

The rearrangement links TRBV6-1 to TRBJ2-7, with D possibly matching TRBD1 (6 bases). V lost 6 bases and J lost 3, with 12 bases in between. CDR1 is MNHNS and CDR2 is SASEGT in the germline V gene. The CDR3 consists of 13 residues. This chain's CDR3 is CASRPTGVYEQYF. Here the CDR3 DNA reads TGTGCCAGCAGACCGACAGGAGTCTACGAGCAGTACTTC.

Here the CDR3 DNA reads TGTGCCAGCTCTCCGGGACTACCCTACAATGAGCAGTTCTTC. As protein: CASSPGLPYNEQFF. This chain uses TRBV28 with TRBJ2-1; 7 bases are a match to TRBD2. Germline loops: CDR1 MDHEN, CDR2 SYDVKM. Losses at the gene ends were 8 bases for V and 2 bases for J; bases not matched to a gene: 6. The CDR3 contains 14 residues.

V is TRBV4-1 and J is TRBJ2-1; 8 bases are a match to TRBD1. The ends lost 4 bases at V and 4 bases at J; junction bases unmatched: 12. The CDR3 totals 17 residues. CDR1 is MGHRA, CDR2 YSYEKL, per germline. Written as DNA, the CDR3 is TGCGCCAGCAGCCTTCCACTCGGACAGGGTGGGTACAATGAGCAGTTCTTC. It translates to CASSLPLGQGGYNEQFF.

The count of this clone is one. The rearrangement uses TRBV11-1 and TRBJ2-6, with 8 bases lining up with TRBD1. Per germline, CDR1 SGHAT and CDR2 FQDESV (reference sequence). The CDR3 has 16 amino acids. Germline trimming cut 7 bases from V and 2 bases from J; bases unmatched to any gene: 7. The CDR3 protein is CASTPADRAGANVLTF. CDR3 nucleotide sequence: TGTGCCAGCACCCCGGCGGACAGGGCTGGGGCCAACGTCCTGACTTTC. The full variable domain, completed using reference TRBV11-1 and TRBJ2-6, is EAEVAQSPRYKITEKSQAVAFWCDPISGHATLYWYRQILGQGPELLVQFQDESVVDDSQLPKDRFSAERLKGVDSTLKIQPAELGDSAMYLCASTPADRAGANVLTFGAGSRLTVL.

This clone was found once. The rearrangement joins TRBV2 to TRBJ2-5; D gene ambiguous. This CDR3 contains 13 residues. CDR1 is SNHLY, CDR2 FYNNEI, per germline. V was cut by 6 bases and J by 4 bases, with 12 bases left in between. The CDR3 spells CASSPLRGETQYF. In DNA, the CDR3 is TGTGCCAGCAGCCCCCTAAGAGGAGAGACCCAGTACTTC. The full variable domain, with the rest looked up from reference TRBV2 and TRBJ2-5, is EPEVTQTPSHQVTQMGQEVILRCVPISNHLYFYWYRQILGQKVEFLVSFYNNEISEKSEIFDDQFSVERPDGSNFTLKIRSTKLEDSAMYFCASSPLRGETQYFGPGTRLLVL.

The chain has TRBV30 and TRBJ1-4; no definite D call. CDR1 is GTSNPN, CDR2 SVGIG, per germline (reference sequence). V dropped 3 bases and J dropped 3 bases, with 8 bases sitting between them. The CDR3 runs to 13 residues. The CDR3 DNA reads TGTGCCTGGAGCCGGCGGGCTAATGAAAAACTGTTTTTT. Translating it yields CAWSRRANEKLFF.

The chain joins TRBV7-3 to TRBJ2-1; TRBD2 is a possible D gene (6 bases). The germline V and J ends were trimmed by 4 bases and 5 bases, with 9 bases remaining between them. In germline, CDR1 is SGHTA, CDR2 FQGTGA. The CDR3 contains 13 residues. CDR3 bases: TGTGCCAGCAGCTCTAGCGATCACAATGAGCAGTTCTTC. The encoded protein is CASSSSDHNEQFF.

This clone was seen a handful of times. The rearrangement joins TRBV15 to TRBJ2-6, with D unresolved. Germline loops: CDR1 LNHNV, CDR2 YYDKDF (reference sequence). This CDR3 spans 14 amino acids. The ends were cut back, 3 bases at V and 2 bases at J, with 5 bases in the middle. The chain's CDR3 is CATSSLTGANVLTF. The CDR3, as DNA: TGTGCCACCAGCAGTCTTACTGGGGCCAACGTCCTGACTTTC.

This clone was seen a handful of times. The rearrangement links TRBV25-1 to TRBJ1-2; 9 nucleotides line up with TRBD1. The CDR3 is 13 amino acids. V dropped 9 bases and J dropped 5; count of bases not matched to a gene: 7. Per germline, CDR1 MGHDK and CDR2 SYGVNS. The CDR3 nucleotides are TGTGCCAGTACCGGGACAGGGATTTATGGCTACACCTTC. Protein product: CASTGTGIYGYTF.

The chain is built from TRBV5-4 and TRBJ2-1; 8 bases map to TRBD2. This CDR3 contains 17 residues. The germline gives CDR1 SGHNT, CDR2 YYREEE (reference sequence). V was clipped by 1 base and J by 0 bases; unmatched bases: 6. This chain's CDR3 is CASSLKKRENSYNEQFF. The CDR3 DNA reads TGTGCCAGCAGCTTGAAGAAGCGGGAGAACTCCTACAATGAGCAGTTCTTC. Drawing the rest from reference TRBV5-4 and TRBJ2-1, the complete variable domain is ETGVTQSPTHLIKTRGQQVTLRCSSQSGHNTVSWYQQALGQGPQFIFQYYREEENGRGNFPPRFSGLQFPNYSSELNVNALELDDSALYLCASSLKKRENSYNEQFFGPGTRLTVL.